These T cell receptor beta chains were read from a single sample in a study of shared clonotypes between healthy human individuals. Data came from immunoSEQ multiplex PCR; TCRdb stores just in-frame clones and leaves some out. The table records some 2.3 million clones, approximately 95% of them present only once. The sample comprised naive CD4+ T cells from PBMCs. These receptors were collected from a young man in good health. Some clones in this sample may be carry-over from other donors' samples. The CDR3 runs from the conserved cysteine through the conserved F or W. The order of the fields is J gene, V gene, clone size, D gene, CDR3 protein, CDR3 DNA. A D gene is named only where the DNA matches it firmly. For some rows the clone size is stated as once, few or many, or as a class when expanded; others skip it.

j_gene: TRBJ2-1; v_gene: TRBV6-1; abundance: .; d_gene: .; CDR3aa: CASSEVLPYNEQFF; CDR3nt: TGTGCCAGCAGTGAGGTCCTACCCTACAATGAGCAGTTCTTC
j_gene: TRBJ2-7; v_gene: TRBV18; abundance: .; d_gene: .; CDR3aa: CASSPTVISYEQYF; CDR3nt: TGTGCCAGCTCACCGACAGTTATCTCCTACGAGCAGTACTTC
j_gene: TRBJ1-1; v_gene: TRBV11-2; abundance: .; d_gene: .; CDR3aa: CASSLWFGGMNTEAFF; CDR3nt: TGTGCCAGCAGCTTATGGTTTGGGGGGATGAACACTGAAGCTTTCTTT
j_gene: TRBJ1-5; v_gene: TRBV15; abundance: .; d_gene: .; CDR3aa: CATSRDSGALSNQPQHF; CDR3nt: TGTGCCACCAGCAGAGACTCAGGGGCCCTTAGCAATCAGCCCCAGCATTTT
j_gene: TRBJ2-2; v_gene: TRBV5-8; abundance: .; d_gene: .; CDR3aa: CASPANRALNTGELFF; CDR3nt: TGTGCCAGTCCTGCTAACCGGGCCCTGAACACCGGGGAGCTGTTTTTT
j_gene: TRBJ2-5; v_gene: TRBV7-7; abundance: .; d_gene: TRBD2; CDR3aa: CASSQLAQETQYF; CDR3nt: TGTGCCAGCAGCCAACTAGCGCAAGAGACCCAGTACTTC
j_gene: TRBJ1-2; v_gene: TRBV25-1; abundance: .; d_gene: .; CDR3aa: CASSHRRAPYGYTF; CDR3nt: TGTGCCAGCAGCCACAGGCGAGCGCCATATGGCTACACCTTC
j_gene: TRBJ2-1; v_gene: TRBV25-1; abundance: .; d_gene: TRBD2; CDR3aa: CASRKGAGLKFF; CDR3nt: TGTGCCAGCAGAAAGGGAGCGGGATTGAAGTTCTTC
j_gene: TRBJ2-2; v_gene: TRBV28; abundance: .; d_gene: .; CDR3aa: CASTSGTLNTGELFF; CDR3nt: TGTGCCAGCACCTCCGGGACATTGAACACCGGGGAGCTGTTTTTT
j_gene: TRBJ2-1; v_gene: TRBV5-6; abundance: .; d_gene: .; CDR3aa: CASRQRSYNEQFF; CDR3nt: TGTGCCAGCAGACAGCGGAGTTACAATGAGCAGTTCTTC
j_gene: TRBJ2-7; v_gene: TRBV27; abundance: once; d_gene: TRBD2; CDR3aa: CASGTSGRNEQYF; CDR3nt: TGTGCCAGCGGGACTAGCGGGAGGAACGAGCAGTACTTC
j_gene: TRBJ1-4; v_gene: TRBV6-5; abundance: .; d_gene: .; CDR3aa: CASSYIPGHGGEKLFF; CDR3nt: TGTGCCAGCAGCTACATTCCGGGACACGGCGGTGAAAAACTGTTTTTT
j_gene: TRBJ2-3; v_gene: TRBV18; abundance: .; d_gene: TRBD2; CDR3aa: CASRRGLAVTDTQYF; CDR3nt: TGTGCCAGCCGTAGAGGACTAGCGGTGACAGATACGCAGTATTTT
j_gene: TRBJ2-3; v_gene: TRBV4-2; abundance: .; d_gene: TRBD2; CDR3aa: CASSQGTSGSRSTDTQYF; CDR3nt: TGTGCCAGCAGCCAAGGGACTAGCGGGAGCCGTAGCACAGATACGCAGTATTTT
j_gene: TRBJ2-2; v_gene: TRBV28; abundance: .; d_gene: .; CDR3aa: CASSRYSAGPGELFF; CDR3nt: TGTGCCAGCAGCCGATATTCGGCGGGGCCCGGGGAGCTGTTTTTT
j_gene: TRBJ2-1; v_gene: TRBV5-1; abundance: .; d_gene: .; CDR3aa: CASSDRPDNNEQFF; CDR3nt: TGCGCCAGCAGTGACAGACCCGACAACAATGAGCAGTTCTTC
j_gene: TRBJ1-3; v_gene: TRBV7-6; abundance: .; d_gene: .; CDR3aa: CASSLVVGLGTSGNTIYF; CDR3nt: TGTGCCAGCAGCTTAGTTGTGGGCCTTGGGACCTCTGGAAACACCATATATTTT
j_gene: TRBJ2-7; v_gene: TRBV4-2; abundance: .; d_gene: TRBD1; CDR3aa: CASSQDPFRDRYYEQYF; CDR3nt: TGTGCCAGCAGCCAAGACCCATTCCGGGACAGGTACTACGAGCAGTACTTC
j_gene: TRBJ1-4; v_gene: TRBV29-1; abundance: .; d_gene: TRBD1; CDR3aa: CSAKTGNEKLFF; CDR3nt: TGCAGCGCCAAGACAGGGAATGAAAAACTGTTTTTT
j_gene: TRBJ1-5; v_gene: TRBV19; abundance: .; d_gene: TRBD1; CDR3aa: CASSIGYRGVRQPQHF; CDR3nt: TGTGCCAGTAGTATAGGGTACAGGGGAGTGAGGCAGCCCCAGCATTTT
j_gene: TRBJ2-1; v_gene: TRBV28; abundance: once; d_gene: TRBD2; CDR3aa: CASRASGSSYNEQFF; CDR3nt: TGTGCCAGCAGGGCTAGCGGGAGCTCCTACAATGAGCAGTTCTTC
j_gene: TRBJ1-2; v_gene: TRBV18; abundance: .; d_gene: .; CDR3aa: CASSPFASLKTYNYGYTF; CDR3nt: TGTGCCAGCTCACCATTTGCCTCCCTTAAAACCTATAACTATGGCTACACCTTC
j_gene: TRBJ2-5; v_gene: TRBV5-4; abundance: once; d_gene: .; CDR3aa: CASSLAIGGQETQYF; CDR3nt: TGTGCCAGCAGTTTGGCTATAGGGGGCCAAGAGACCCAGTACTTC
j_gene: TRBJ2-3; v_gene: TRBV11-3; abundance: once; d_gene: TRBD2; CDR3aa: CASSWGTSGADTQYF; CDR3nt: TGTGCCAGCAGCTGGGGGACTAGCGGGGCAGATACGCAGTATTTT
j_gene: TRBJ2-7; v_gene: TRBV4-1; abundance: .; d_gene: .; CDR3aa: CASSHLTGSYEQYF; CDR3nt: TGCGCCAGCAGCCACCTAACGGGATCCTACGAGCAGTACTTC
j_gene: TRBJ2-4; v_gene: TRBV6-5; abundance: .; d_gene: .; CDR3aa: CASSRGQLAKNIQYF; CDR3nt: TGTGCCAGCAGTCGGGGACAATTAGCCAAAAACATTCAGTACTTC
j_gene: TRBJ1-2; v_gene: TRBV28; abundance: .; d_gene: .; CDR3aa: CASNNRRDDGYTF; CDR3nt: TGTGCCAGCAACAATAGGCGGGACGATGGCTACACCTTC
j_gene: TRBJ2-2; v_gene: TRBV7-9; abundance: .; d_gene: TRBD2; CDR3aa: CASSLRTSGVTGELFF; CDR3nt: TGTGCCAGCAGCCTGCGGACTAGCGGGGTGACCGGGGAGCTGTTTTTT
j_gene: TRBJ1-5; v_gene: TRBV5-6; abundance: .; d_gene: .; CDR3aa: CASSSTGGVFNQPQHF; CDR3nt: TGTGCCAGCAGCTCGACTGGGGGGGTCTTCAATCAGCCCCAGCATTTT
j_gene: TRBJ2-2; v_gene: TRBV6-1; abundance: .; d_gene: .; CDR3aa: CASSVSVSGELFF; CDR3nt: TGTGCCAGCAGTGTATCTGTATCCGGGGAGCTGTTTTTT
j_gene: TRBJ1-4; v_gene: TRBV9; abundance: .; d_gene: .; CDR3aa: CASSVGAQGYNEKLFF; CDR3nt: TGTGCCAGCAGCGTAGGCGCTCAGGGATACAATGAAAAACTGTTTTTT
j_gene: TRBJ1-1; v_gene: TRBV18; abundance: .; d_gene: TRBD1; CDR3aa: CASSQGQGATEAFF; CDR3nt: TGTGCCAGCTCACAGGGACAGGGGGCCACTGAAGCTTTCTTT
j_gene: TRBJ2-5; v_gene: TRBV19; abundance: .; d_gene: TRBD1; CDR3aa: CASSIGVGQGRGQETQYF; CDR3nt: TGTGCCAGTAGTATTGGAGTCGGACAGGGGAGGGGTCAAGAGACCCAGTACTTC
j_gene: TRBJ1-2; v_gene: TRBV27; abundance: .; d_gene: TRBD1; CDR3aa: CASRNRGLGYGYTF; CDR3nt: TGTGCCAGCCGAAACAGGGGGCTCGGCTATGGCTACACCTTC
j_gene: TRBJ1-3; v_gene: TRBV10-2; abundance: .; d_gene: TRBD1; CDR3aa: CASSDFRQGDTGNTIYF; CDR3nt: TGCGCCAGCAGTGACTTCCGACAGGGTGATACTGGAAACACCATATATTTT
j_gene: TRBJ2-7; v_gene: TRBV7-9; abundance: .; d_gene: .; CDR3aa: CASVRGTTYEQYF; CDR3nt: TGTGCCAGCGTTCGGGGGACAACCTACGAGCAGTACTTC
j_gene: TRBJ2-7; v_gene: TRBV14; abundance: .; d_gene: .; CDR3aa: CASSPGSYEQYF; CDR3nt: TGTGCCAGCAGCCCGGGCTCCTACGAGCAGTACTTC
j_gene: TRBJ2-7; v_gene: TRBV4-2; abundance: .; d_gene: TRBD2; CDR3aa: CASSQDGRGGLAGGYEQYF; CDR3nt: TGTGCCAGCAGCCAAGATGGCCGTGGGGGACTAGCGGGAGGGTACGAGCAGTACTTC
j_gene: TRBJ1-1; v_gene: TRBV5-1; abundance: .; d_gene: .; CDR3aa: CASSLVGVPTEAFF; CDR3nt: TGCGCCAGCAGCTTGGTGGGGGTCCCCACTGAAGCTTTCTTT
j_gene: TRBJ2-7; v_gene: TRBV28; abundance: .; d_gene: .; CDR3aa: CASSSHSGSYEQYF; CDR3nt: TGTGCCAGCAGTTCTCATAGCGGCAGCTACGAGCAGTACTTC
j_gene: TRBJ2-3; v_gene: TRBV19; abundance: .; d_gene: .; CDR3aa: CASSIANPDWTTTDTQYF; CDR3nt: TGTGCCAGTAGTATAGCGAACCCGGATTGGACTACCACAGATACGCAGTATTTT
j_gene: TRBJ1-3; v_gene: TRBV28; abundance: .; d_gene: .; CDR3aa: CASSLPLGLSGNTIYF; CDR3nt: TGTGCCAGCAGTCTTCCCCTCGGTCTCTCTGGAAACACCATATATTTT
j_gene: TRBJ2-7; v_gene: TRBV9; abundance: few; d_gene: TRBD2; CDR3aa: CASSVEAGVGYEQYF; CDR3nt: TGTGCCAGCAGCGTAGAGGCGGGAGTAGGGTACGAGCAGTACTTC
j_gene: TRBJ2-1; v_gene: TRBV5-6; abundance: .; d_gene: TRBD2; CDR3aa: CASSSRLATPPLYEQFF; CDR3nt: TGTGCCAGCAGCTCCCGACTAGCCACACCCCCCCTCTATGAGCAGTTCTTC
j_gene: TRBJ1-2; v_gene: TRBV28; abundance: few; d_gene: TRBD1; CDR3aa: CASSTPGQGDYGYTF; CDR3nt: TGTGCCAGCAGTACGCCCGGACAGGGGGACTATGGCTACACCTTC
j_gene: TRBJ2-3; v_gene: TRBV7-7; abundance: .; d_gene: .; CDR3aa: CASSLGATRGTDTQYF; CDR3nt: TGTGCCAGCAGCTTAGGGGCCACAAGGGGCACAGATACGCAGTATTTT
j_gene: TRBJ1-2; v_gene: TRBV6-4; abundance: .; d_gene: .; CDR3aa: CASSDSWEANYGYTF; CDR3nt: TGTGCCAGCAGTGACTCTTGGGAAGCTAACTATGGCTACACCTTC
j_gene: TRBJ1-2; v_gene: TRBV7-2; abundance: .; d_gene: .; CDR3aa: CASSSSTGPYGYTF; CDR3nt: TGTGCCAGCAGCTCAAGTACAGGACCCTATGGCTACACCTTC
j_gene: TRBJ2-3; v_gene: TRBV4-2; abundance: .; d_gene: .; CDR3aa: CASSQEVWRNTDTQYF; CDR3nt: TGTGCCAGCAGCCAAGAAGTCTGGCGGAACACAGATACGCAGTATTTT
j_gene: TRBJ2-1; v_gene: TRBV9; abundance: once; d_gene: .; CDR3aa: CASSGDSVNNEQFF; CDR3nt: TGTGCCAGCAGCGGCGACAGCGTAAACAATGAGCAGTTCTTC
j_gene: TRBJ1-1; v_gene: TRBV6-5; abundance: .; d_gene: .; CDR3aa: CASSPRISMNTEAFF; CDR3nt: TGTGCCAGCAGTCCCCGGATATCTATGAACACTGAAGCTTTCTTT
j_gene: TRBJ2-1; v_gene: TRBV7-9; abundance: .; d_gene: TRBD1; CDR3aa: CANSPGQGLYNEQFF; CDR3nt: TGTGCCAACTCACCGGGACAGGGCCTTTACAATGAGCAGTTCTTC
j_gene: TRBJ1-5; v_gene: TRBV28; abundance: few; d_gene: .; CDR3aa: CASTSGNQPQHF; CDR3nt: TGTGCCAGCACCTCGGGGAATCAGCCCCAGCATTTT